One sample yielded the 27 T cell receptor beta chains listed below, sequenced in a study of molecular identifiers for immune sequencing clone quantification (dated 2018 in TCRdb). Libraries were constructed by PCR. Instrument used: Illumina HiSeq 4000. TCRdb reworked the public reads: Q25 trimming with fastp, MiXCR clone assembly, productive beta chains retained. Rows with a matching CDR3 protein are joined into one entry that keeps the most common DNA and genes. Counted in this sample were a few hundred thousand distinct CDR3 sequences; about a fifth of them appeared once. The top ten constitute approximately 0.84% of the sample. The sample was naive CD8+ T cells from blood, with Jurkat cell RNA spiked in. What this sample's cell subset or site label stands for: FACS-sorted CD8+CD4-CCR7+CD45RA+ naive T cells. These receptors were obtained from a human donor in good health. Some libraries in this study had Jurkat cell RNA spiked in.

The chain joins TRBV7-9 to TRBJ2-7; a possible D gene is TRBD1 (5 bases). Trimming left V 0 bases short and J 3 bases short, with 9 bases between. This CDR3 has 14 residues. Germline CDR1 reads SEHNR; CDR2 reads FQNEAQ (reference sequence). CDR3 coding DNA: TGTGCCAGCAGCTTAGCCGCCGACAGCTACGAGCAGTACTTC. Protein product: CASSLAADSYEQYF. The full variable domain, completed using reference TRBV7-9 and TRBJ2-7, is DTGVSQNPRHKITKRGQNVTFRCDPISEHNRLYWYRQTLGQGPEFLTYFQNEAQLEKSRLLSDRFSAERPKGSFSTLEIQRTEQGDSAMYLCASSLAADSYEQYFGPGTRLTVT.

The sample holds a few counts of this clonotype. This sequence joins TRBV3-1 and TRBJ2-2, with a weak D call TRBD1 (5 bases). This CDR3 is 16 amino acids long. Trimming pared 4 bases from V and 6 bases from J, leaving 18 bases between. Germline lookup yields CDR1 LGHDT and CDR2 YNNKEL (reference sequence). CDR3 protein: CASSRGAQGYAGELFF. The CDR3 DNA follows: TGTGCCAGCAGCCGCGGTGCCCAGGGTTACGCCGGGGAGCTGTTTTTT.

This clonotype appeared a few times. Here the CDR3 DNA reads TGTGCCAGCAGCTTAGAGGTAGCGGGAGAAAATGAGCAGTTCTTC. Residues: CASSLEVAGENEQFF. The rearrangement joins TRBV7-2 to TRBJ2-1; 9 bases match TRBD2. Germline CDR1 reads SGHTA; CDR2 reads FQGNSA. With V trimmed by 1 base and J by 7 bases, 5 bases remained unmatched. This CDR3 region has 15 residues.

The chain couples TRBV4-1 to TRBJ2-3, with D maybe TRBD2 (6 bases). Trimming stripped 1 base from V and 3 bases from J, with 11 bases between. CDR1 and CDR2 (germline): MGHRA, YSYEKL. This CDR3 region has 15 residues. The CDR3 spells CASSQVLGGTDTQYF. The DNA of the CDR3 is TGCGCCAGCAGCCAAGTACTGGGGGGTACAGATACGCAGTATTTT.

This chain uses TRBV6-2 or TRBV6-3 with TRBJ2-3; 8 bases are a match to TRBD2. Germline assignment: CDR1 MNHEY and CDR2 SVGEGT. The CDR3 loop spans 15 amino acids. With V trimmed by 6 bases and J by 4 bases, 9 bases remained unmatched. CDR3: CASRSSTSGPDTQYF. CDR3 bases: TGTGCCAGCAGATCCAGTACTAGCGGCCCAGATACGCAGTATTTT.

The chain carries TRBV7-9 and TRBJ2-3; D remains ambiguous. Between the trimmed V and J ends, which lost 8 bases and 4 bases, there was a span of 10 bases. This CDR3 spans 12 amino acids. CDR1 and CDR2 from the germline V gene are SEHNR and FQNEAQ (reference sequence). CDR3 bases: TGTGCCAGCGGCCGACCAGCAGATACGCAGTATTTT. The encoded protein is CASGRPADTQYF. The variable domain in full, with the rest retrieved from reference TRBV7-9 and TRBJ2-3, is DTGVSQNPRHKITKRGQNVTFRCDPISEHNRLYWYRQTLGQGPEFLTYFQNEAQLEKSRLLSDRFSAERPKGSFSTLEIQRTEQGDSAMYLCASGRPADTQYFGPGTRLTVL.

Points on this clonotype: The junction shows a germline mismatch at one end, possibly a read error. V is TRBV11-2 and J is TRBJ2-7, with D possibly called TRBD1 or TRBD2 (6 bases each). There are 17 residues in the CDR3. CDR1 is SGHAT and CDR2 is FQNNGV in the germline V gene. The DNA for the CDR3 is TGTGCCAGCAGCTTAGATCCCCCGGGGGCCCTTAACTACGGGCAGTACTTC. Translation gives CASSLDPPGALNYGQYF.

Note on this clonotype: Possible read error: a much larger clone is one base away. The chain couples TRBV7-2 to TRBJ1-2; TRBD1 aligns across 7 bases. This CDR3 comprises 16 residues. The germline V gene has CDR1 SGHTA and CDR2 FQGNSA. As DNA, the CDR3 is TGTGCCAGCAGCTTAGTTGCAGGGGGTCCTAACTATGGCCACACCTTC. It codes for CASSLVAGGPNYGHTF.

This clonotype has more than one count but fewer than ten. The chain is built from TRBV2 and TRBJ2-7; D unclear. Trimming took off 5 bases at V and 2 bases at J, with 19 bases between the two ends. This CDR3 is 16 amino acids long. Germline CDR1 reads SNHLY; CDR2 reads FYNNEI. The CDR3 nucleotides read TGTGCCAGCAGTCCCCTCGTTGGCGTCACCACCTACGAGCAGTACTTC. Translating gives CASSPLVGVTTYEQYF.

This clonotype was found a few times. This chain connects TRBV30 to TRBJ2-4, with D possibly being TRBD2 (6 bases). The CDR3 spans 15 residues. Trimming cost V 0 bases and J 8 bases, with 17 bases left between them. The germline V gene has CDR1 GTSNPN and CDR2 SVGIG (reference sequence). As DNA, the CDR3 is TGTGCCTGGAGTGTATGGGTTTCGGGGGAGGACATTCAGTACTTC. Translating gives CAWSVWVSGEDIQYF. The complete variable domain, with remaining parts taken from reference TRBV30 and TRBJ2-4, reads SQTIHQWPATLVQPVGSPLSLECTVEGTSNPNLYWYRQAAGRGLQLLFYSVGIGQISSEVPQNLSASRPQDRQFILSSKKLLLSDSGFYLCAWSVWVSGEDIQYFGAGTRLSVL.

At least ten counts were recorded for this clonotype. J is TRBJ2-4 and V is TRBV29-1; D uncertain. V was cut by 0 bases and J by 0 bases, with 15 bases left in between. Germline values: CDR1 SQVTM, CDR2 ANQGSEA. The CDR3 extends over 17 amino acids. CDR3 loop: CSVEDRSFKLAKNIQYF. CDR3 bases: TGCAGCGTTGAAGATCGCAGCTTCAAACTAGCCAAAAACATTCAGTACTTC.

This clonotype was recorded many times. V and J are TRBV5-5 and TRBJ2-3, with D maybe TRBD2 (5 bases). CDR1 is SGHKS, CDR2 YYEKEE, per germline (reference sequence). Trimming stripped 3 bases from V and 6 bases from J, with 11 bases between. The CDR3 sequence is 13 residues long. CDR3 amino acids: CASSSLWEDTQYF. The CDR3 DNA is TGTGCCAGCAGCTCCCTGTGGGAGGATACGCAGTATTTT.

The rearrangement links TRBV6-1 to TRBJ2-1; the D gene is possibly TRBD2 (7 bases). CDR3 length: 17 residues. CDR1 and CDR2 from the germline V gene are MNHNS and SASEGT. V lost 6 bases, J lost 3 bases, and 21 bases lay in between. This CDR3 is CASRPTSWGALYNEQFF. The CDR3 region has the DNA TGTGCCAGCAGACCGACTAGCTGGGGGGCCCTCTACAATGAGCAGTTCTTC.

This clonotype came up many times. The V call is TRBV7-9, the J call TRBJ2-1, with TRBD2 identical over 9 bases. The V gene's germline CDR1 is SEHNR and CDR2 FQNEAQ (reference sequence). The CDR3 sequence is 14 residues long. After removal of 2 bases from V and 7 bases from J, the junction contained 3 bases not matched to a gene. For the CDR3, the DNA is TGTGCCAGCAGCTTAACCCTAGCGGGGAATGAGCAGTTCTTC. Encoded protein: CASSLTLAGNEQFF.

This clonotype was observed once. The chain combines TRBV11-2 with TRBJ2-1; D gene uncertain. Germline CDR1 is SGHAT and CDR2 is FQNNGV. This CDR3 contains 14 residues. Deletions cut 8 bases from V and 8 bases from J, with 19 bases between. CDR3 in amino acids: CASDPPGWRYEQFF. The CDR3 coding sequence is TGTGCCAGCGATCCACCCGGGTGGCGGTATGAGCAGTTCTTC.

This clonotype showed up many times. The genes are TRBV20-1 and TRBJ2-7; no reliable D call. CDR3 size: 13 residues. The germline V gene encodes CDR1 DFQATT and CDR2 SNEGSKA (reference sequence). V lost 0 bases, J lost 5 bases, and 11 bases lay in between. In DNA form, the CDR3 reads TGCAGTGCTAGAGACCTCCAGAGTAACGAGCAGTACTTC. Protein: CSARDLQSNEQYF.

A remark on this clonotype: A read error may explain this, as a much larger clone is one base away. The chain combines TRBV6-1 with TRBJ1-1; the D gene is possibly TRBD1 (5 bases). Germline V CDR1 and CDR2: MNHNS, SASEGT. Trimming shortened V by 4 bases and J by 0 bases, and 15 bases separated the two germline ends. The CDR3 covers 16 residues. Here the CDR3 reads CASSAGAGTMNTEAFF. CDR3 DNA sequence: TGTGCCAGCAGTGCCGGGGCAGGGACCATGAACACTGAAGCTTTCTTT.

This clonotype was counted ten times or more. The chain recombines TRBV4-3 with TRBJ2-3; TRBD2 agrees at 12 bases. Per germline, CDR1 LGHNA and CDR2 YSLEER. The CDR3 is 17 amino acids. Losses at the gene ends were 4 bases for V and 3 bases for J; bases not matched to a gene: 8. Here the CDR3 reads CASSPGASGRETDTQYF. CDR3 DNA sequence: TGCGCCAGCAGCCCCGGGGCTAGCGGGAGGGAAACAGATACGCAGTATTTT.

The genes are TRBV4-2 and TRBJ1-1; D remains unclear. Germline loops: CDR1 LGHNA, CDR2 YNFKEQ. The CDR3 has 15 residues. The V gene lost 0 bases and the J gene lost 0 bases, with 8 bases spanning the gap. The CDR3 spells CASSQESSLNTEAFF. The CDR3 DNA reads as TGTGCCAGCAGCCAAGAATCCAGCCTGAACACTGAAGCTTTCTTT.

This rearrangement joins TRBV24-1 to TRBJ1-5, with TRBD1 matching over 7 bases. The CDR3 has 16 residues. J gave up 3 bases and V 4 bases, and 8 bases lay outside the gene matches. The germline gives CDR1 KGHDR, CDR2 SFDVKD. As DNA, the CDR3 is TGTGCCACCAGTGAACGGACAGGTCTCGACAATCAGCCCCAGCATTTT. Translated: CATSERTGLDNQPQHF.

This clonotype has at least ten counts. The chain employs TRBV11-2 and TRBJ2-5; D uncertain. V dropped 1 base and J dropped 5 bases, with 5 bases sitting between them. Germline V lookup: CDR1 SGHAT, CDR2 FQNNGV. This CDR3 has 12 residues. The CDR3 here is CASSLGPETQYF. The CDR3 DNA reads TGTGCCAGCAGCTTAGGGCCTGAGACCCAGTACTTC.

This clonotype was seen only a few times. The V gene is TRBV7-9, the J gene TRBJ2-7, with 7 bases identical to TRBD1. Germline V gene lookup returns CDR1 SEHNR and CDR2 FQNEAQ (reference sequence). The CDR3 runs 15 residues. With V trimmed by 11 bases and J by 1 base, 14 bases remained unmatched. This chain's CDR3 is CAGEKQGPYSYEQYF. The CDR3 DNA reads as TGTGCCGGGGAAAAACAGGGGCCGTATTCCTACGAGCAGTACTTC.

This clonotype was counted only a few times. The chain carries TRBV19 and TRBJ2-7, with 9 bases lining up with TRBD1. This CDR3 region has 13 residues. CDR1 and CDR2 from the germline V gene are LNHDA and SQIVND (reference sequence). The V gene end was trimmed by 10 bases and the J gene end by 1 base; junction bases not matched to a gene: 5. CDR3 sequence: CATGQGTSYEQYF. CDR3 bases: TGTGCCACCGGACAGGGGACTTCCTACGAGCAGTACTTC. The full variable domain, in which reference TRBV19 and TRBJ2-7 provide the parts outside the CDR3, is DGGITQSPKYLFRKEGQNVTLSCEQNLNHDAMYWYRQDPGQGLRLIYYSQIVNDFQKGDIAEGYSVSREKKESFPLTVTSAQKNPTAFYLCATGQGTSYEQYFGPGTRLTVT.

A remark on this clonotype: This may be a read error: a much more frequent sequence differs by one nucleotide. The chain couples TRBV20-1 to TRBJ2-3, with 10 positions matching TRBD2. The CDR3 runs 16 residues. CDR1 is DFQATT, CDR2 SNEGSKA, per germline (reference sequence). The CDR3 sequence is CSARDLLAGLTDTRYF. The CDR3, as DNA: TGCAGTGCTAGAGATCTACTAGCGGGATTGACAGATACGCGGTATTTT.

This clonotype was recorded at least ten times. This chain links TRBV11-2 with TRBJ1-4; D possibly corresponds to TRBD1 (5 bases). The V and J ends lost 2 bases and 6 bases respectively, with 7 bases between them. The CDR3 contains 13 residues. The V gene's germline CDR1 is SGHAT and CDR2 FQNNGV. This CDR3 is CASSLSRDEKLFF. As DNA, the CDR3 is TGTGCCAGCAGCTTAAGCAGGGATGAAAAACTGTTTTTT. Full variable domain (outside the CDR3, taken from reference TRBV11-2 and TRBJ1-4): EAGVAQSPRYKIIEKRQSVAFWCNPISGHATLYWYQQILGQGPKLLIQFQNNGVVDDSQLPKDRFSAERLKGVDSTLKIQPAKLEDSAVYLCASSLSRDEKLFFGSGTQLSVL.

This clonotype was seen a handful of times. V gene TRBV5-8 combines with J gene TRBJ1-5; tentative D call: TRBD1 (6 bases). With 4 bases removed from V and 3 bases from J, the gap between germline ends came to 17 bases. This CDR3 has 16 amino acids. Germline V CDR1 and CDR2: SGHTS, YDEGEE. CDR3 nucleotides: TGTGCCAGCAGCCCGTCCCGACAGGTACACAATCAGCCCCAGCATTTT. Translation: CASSPSRQVHNQPQHF.

This clonotype came up many times. The V gene is TRBV7-8, the J gene TRBJ2-5; 7 bases fit TRBD2. Losses at the gene ends were 4 bases for V and 0 bases for J; bases not matched to a gene: 5. The CDR3 contains 15 residues. The germline V gene has CDR1 SGHVS and CDR2 FQNEAQ. The CDR3 sequence: CASSSRLAHQETQYF. CDR3 coding DNA: TGTGCCAGCAGCTCCCGACTAGCTCACCAAGAGACCCAGTACTTC. The complete variable domain, with remaining parts taken from reference TRBV7-8 and TRBJ2-5, reads GAGVSQSPRYKVAKRGQDVALRCDPISGHVSLFWYQQALGQGPEFLTYFQNEAQLDKSGLPSDRFFAERPEGSVSTLKIQRTQQEDSAVYLCASSSRLAHQETQYFGPGTRLLVL.